This T cell receptor (beta chain) came from a study of T cells in localized non-small cell lung cancer (dated by TCRdb to 2019 to 2021). Context from the whole study: Comparing tumors with uninvolved tumor-adjacent lungs, the study looked at the T cell repertoires of 200 to 250 patients with early-stage NSCLC. The cohort was made up of roughly 250 treatment-naive NSCLC patients whose localized lung tumors had been resected. The mean age of the NSCLC patients was about 70 years, with 120 to 150 men and 100 to 110 women. Overall results and qualifications from the work: Uninvolved tumor-adjacent lung showed the highest T cell clonality, higher than tumor, which suggests more focused antigenic responses in the uninvolved tumor-adjacent lung. Because the study design was exploratory, TCR variables were selected using unadjusted p-values without false-discovery rate correction. Because multi-region sequencing of the tumors was not done, intratumor heterogeneity could not be ruled out. A median of 57 of the top 100 tumor clones were detected in paired uninvolved adjacent lung, and around 27 of these tumor clones were also found among the top 100 clones of the paired uninvolved adjacent lung. Higher T cell density in blood was associated with longer overall survival, whereas higher clonality in adjacent lung was associated with shorter survival.

Details on this clone: Its cognate antigen has yet to be identified. It has no much larger one-base neighbor in the sample; base qualities were not kept.

V sheds 4 bases and J sheds 6 bases, leaving 19 bases between their ends. Including cysteine and phenylalanine, the CDR3 has 16 amino acids. The kept DNA is CDR3 alone, 48 bases in frame from the first base. CDR1 and CDR2 are read off the germline V gene as SGHRS and YFSETQ. At diagnosis, peripheral blood, uninvolved tumor-adjacent lung and tumor were collected and were preserved as a mix of fresh-frozen and FFPE material. For TCR repertoire profiling, the blood samples were analyzed as peripheral blood mononuclear cells. The immunoSEQ Assay was used to sequence TCR beta CDR3 regions from DNA. In the paper's pipeline: To compute T cell density, TCR beta template counts were normalized to usable DNA, which was estimated by amplifying housekeeping genes. Richness was estimated with the preseqR package, extrapolating to 400,000 templates for PBMC samples and 120,000 templates for tissue samples. Clonality was defined as one minus Pielou's evenness. To identify tissue-enriched TCRs, differential abundance testing was run on productive amino-acid clonotypes with a minimum total count of 5 and an alpha of 0.1. The Jaccard Index and the Morisita Overlap Index were used to quantify repertoire overlap between compartments. GLIPH grouped TCR beta CDR3s together with public tetramer-defined viral CDR3s, and a viral motif had to include at least three viral sequences and show V-gene enrichment. TCRdb stores this immuneACCESS table with in-frame sequences only. Part of the clones is absent; in the studies checked, under half of the shortfall reflects unresolved V genes, and no reason is known for the rest. D and trimming come from the DNA, and the V and J calls and clone size come from that table. For this sample there are about 70,000 clones; about nine tenths appear just once. The top ten clones comprise just over 20% of the sample.

The sequence links TRBV5-1 to TRBJ2-2; the D gene is perhaps TRBD1 or TRBD2, each of them matching over 5 bases. This receptor was taken from a male donor at least 60 years old with stage III squamous cell lung carcinoma. Material: peripheral blood, obtained before any cancer treatment. CDR3 reads: CASSRMQGRGAGELFF. DNA sequence: TGCGCCAGCAGCCGAATGCAGGGTCGGGGCGCCGGGGAGCTGTTTTTT.